This T cell receptor beta chain was found in a study of draining lymph node invasion in breast cancer (dated by TCRdb to 2020 to 2021). Looking at the study overall: Histology and cytokeratin immunohistochemistry were used to diagnose nodal metastasis, and EpCAM/CD45 flow cytometry was used to confirm the diagnosis. Each patient contributed matched non-invaded and tumor-invaded tumor-draining lymph nodes plus the primary tumor, profiled for both Treg and Tconv subsets. In a separate targeted assay, sorted memory regulatory T cells and memory conventional CD4 T cells were compared across breast cancer tissues by bulk TCR-beta CDR3 sequencing. Lymph nodes from a handful of patients were covered by the separate targeted TCR sequencing, and for three of those patients the primary tumors were sequenced as well. Results the study describes overall, beyond this receptor: According to the targeted TCR-seq data, Tregs appeared to be more clonally expanded than Tconvs in every tissue, and both subsets had lower diversity in tumor than in lymph nodes. Some of the top 100 tumor clones were detected in invaded and non-invaded nodes, and this detection was taken to suggest recirculation between tumor and draining nodes. The tumor top-100 clone tracking analysis could be carried out in only a couple of patients. Data could not resolve whether Treg conversion occurred in a given organ or whether converted Tregs recirculated between nodes and tumor. Roughly 13-25% of Treg TCRs were shared with Tconvs per tissue, interpreted as suggesting peripheral Treg induction. Shared TCRs between Treg and Tconv subsets were considered suggestive but not proof of common clonal origin.

For memory conventional CD4 T cells, the sort was based on CD4+ CD45RA- CD25- cells. Whether a tumor-draining lymph node counted as invaded or non-invaded depended on the presence or absence of metastatic tumor cells. T cells were pre-enriched with a Miltenyi Pan T Cell isolation kit before staining and sorting. Immunohistochemistry for estrogen receptor, progesterone receptor, HER2 and Ki-67 was used to characterize primary tumors. Within a few hours after surgery, the fresh surgical tissue was processed by cutting it into small fragments. The tissue fragments were enzymatically digested with Liberase TL plus DNase for roughly 20 minutes and then passed through a 40-micrometer strainer. After DAPI live/dead staining, cells were sorted on a BD FACS Aria II at about 96-99% purity. Sorted cells were lysed in TCL buffer, and RNA was purified using a Norgen Single Cell RNA purification kit that included DNase treatment.

To note about this clonotype: Its antigen remains undetermined. No base quality information exists; no much larger clone differs at one position.

The CDR3 numbers 15 residues from cysteine through phenylalanine. The CDR3 DNA has 45 bases and is translated from base 1. CDR1 and CDR2 were assigned from the germline V gene as SGDLS and YYNGEE. Relative to germline, V is missing 0 bases and J is missing 4 bases, with 5 bases of the junction outside any gene match. Library creation used bulk RNA-seq. This sample was sequenced with an Illumina HiSeq 2500. On the study's bioinformatics: For the separate targeted TCR-seq dataset, MiXCR version 2.1.5 with default parameters extracted and quantified CDR3 sequences from raw reads. The separate targeted TCR-seq dataset defined each TCR-beta clone by its combination of V gene, J gene and CDR3 sequence. The separate targeted TCR-seq dataset was filtered by first dropping clones with fewer than three counts and then keeping only the 90% most strongly expressed clones in each sample. For each tissue in the separate targeted TCR-seq dataset, Treg-Tconv overlap was calculated by dividing the number of shared clones by the total number of Treg clones and multiplying by 100. In TCRdb, the public reads were trimmed at Q25 with fastp and aligned with MiXCR, with productive beta chains retained. Rows with a matching CDR3 protein are joined into one entry that keeps the most common DNA and genes. The V and J calls follow TCRdb's processing rather than the paper's. In all, the sample holds 2,000 to 3,000 distinct CDR3 sequences, and 70% to 90% of those were seen once. The ten largest clonotypes hold more than 1.5% of the sample.

The sequence links TRBV9 to TRBJ1-2; a stretch of 8 junction bases matches TRBD1. This receptor was taken from a female donor with luminal breast cancer. Sequenced sample: sorted memory CD4+ effector T cells from a lymph node. What this sample's cell subset or site label stands for: CD45RA-negative sorted CD4+ T cells (memory Tconv or effector/memory Treg). The CDR3 protein: CASSVEAGGAYGYTF. The bases are TGTGCCAGCAGCGTAGAGGCAGGGGGCGCCTATGGCTACACCTTC.